Listed below are T cell receptor beta chains from one sample, sequenced in a study of cytomegalovirus exposure and HLA in healthy donors. Measured with immunoSEQ multiplex PCR; TCRdb has only the in-frame clones, and not every one. Of some 200,000 clones in the sample, 84% are singletons; the top ten hold around an eighth. Sequencing was carried out using PBMCs. The receptors were sampled from a woman under 40 in good health and CMV-seropositive. CDR3s include the opening cysteine and the closing phenylalanine or tryptophan. A D gene is named only where the DNA matches it firmly. Not every row has a clone size; where given, it reads once, few, many or a size class.

>TRBV27|NA|TRBJ1-1|TRBD1
CASSFRGPTEAFF
TGTGCCAGCAGTTTCAGGGGGCCCACTGAAGCTTTCTTT
>TRBV11-1|once|TRBJ1-1|NA
CASSLTTEAFF
TGTGCCAGCAGCCTCACAACTGAAGCTTTCTTT
>TRBV15|NA|TRBJ2-1|TRBD2
CATLAGGYNEQFF
TGTGCCACCCTAGCGGGAGGTTACAATGAGCAGTTCTTC
>TRBV19|NA|TRBJ2-7|TRBD1
CASSRNRGAYEQYF
TGTGCCAGTAGTAGAAACAGGGGCGCCTACGAGCAGTACTTC
>TRBV9|NA|TRBJ2-7|TRBD1
CASSARDSPYEQYF
TGTGCCAGCAGCGCTCGGGACAGCCCCTACGAGCAGTACTTC
>TRBV28|once|TRBJ2-1|NA
CASNVYARAEQFF
TGTGCCAGCAATGTTTATGCTCGCGCTGAGCAGTTCTTC
>TRBV27|NA|TRBJ2-1|TRBD1
CASSSSIRDRGYNEQFF
TGTGCCAGCAGCTCCTCGATACGGGACAGGGGATACAATGAGCAGTTCTTC
>TRBV6-5|NA|TRBJ2-7|TRBD2
CASGTSGRAVYEQYF
TGTGCCAGCGGAACTAGCGGGAGGGCCGTTTACGAGCAGTACTTC
>TRBV5-1|NA|TRBJ2-5|TRBD1
CASSLDRGSETQYF
TGCGCCAGCAGCTTGGACAGGGGATCAGAGACCCAGTACTTC
>TRBV28|NA|TRBJ2-6|NA
CASTSSSPGWAGANVLTF
TGTGCCAGCACCTCCTCCTCCCCGGGGTGGGCTGGGGCCAACGTCCTGACTTTC
>TRBV7-2|once|TRBJ1-4|TRBD1
CASSLNRGIYEKLFF
TGTGCCAGCTCTCTGAACAGGGGGATTTACGAAAAACTGTTTTTT
>TRBV2|NA|TRBJ1-2|NA
CASNLQGYGYTF
TGTGCCAGCAATCTACAGGGCTATGGCTACACCTTC
>TRBV11-2|NA|TRBJ2-2|TRBD1
CASSLDRDTGELFF
TGTGCCAGCAGCTTGGACAGGGACACCGGGGAGCTGTTTTTT
>TRBV14|NA|TRBJ2-7|NA
CASSNWERAREQYF
TGTGCCAGCAGCAACTGGGAGAGGGCTAGGGAGCAGTACTTC
>TRBV6-6|few|TRBJ2-7|NA
CASSYSGQFNEQYF
TGTGCCAGCAGTTATTCCGGACAGTTCAACGAGCAGTACTTC
>TRBV27|NA|TRBJ2-7|TRBD2
CASSRLPSGSSYEQYF
TGTGCCAGCAGTCGCCTCCCTAGCGGGAGCTCCTACGAGCAGTACTTC
>TRBV11-2|once|TRBJ2-7|NA
CASSLGPTARYEQYF
TGTGCCAGCAGCTTAGGCCCTACTGCGAGGTACGAGCAGTACTTC
>TRBV5-6|NA|TRBJ1-1|TRBD1
CASRAGDRGLLNTEAFF
TGTGCCAGCAGGGCTGGGGACAGGGGATTGTTGAACACTGAAGCTTTCTTT
>TRBV11-2|NA|TRBJ2-1|TRBD2
CASSLRARGRARNEQFF
TGTGCCAGCAGCTTGAGGGCTCGGGGGAGGGCAAGGAATGAGCAGTTCTTC
>TRBV6-5|once|TRBJ2-1|TRBD2
CASSSTSGRASEQFF
TGTGCCAGCAGTTCCACTAGCGGGAGGGCCAGTGAGCAGTTCTTC
>TRBV9|NA|TRBJ1-5|TRBD1
CASSATGGSNQPQHF
TGTGCCAGCAGCGCTACAGGGGGGAGCAATCAGCCCCAGCATTTT
>TRBV28|few|TRBJ1-5|NA
CASRGNLQPQHF
TGTGCCAGCCGAGGCAACCTTCAGCCCCAGCATTTT
>TRBV15|NA|TRBJ1-1|NA
CATSWGTEAFF
TGTGCCACCAGTTGGGGGACAGAAGCTTTCTTT
>TRBV28|NA|TRBJ2-7|TRBD2
CASSSGLGLARSTYEQYF
TGTGCCAGCAGCTCGGGCTTGGGACTAGCGAGATCAACCTACGAGCAGTACTTC
>TRBV10-1|NA|TRBJ1-2|NA
CASLGRPDYGYTF
TGCGCCAGCTTAGGGAGACCCGACTATGGCTACACCTTC
>TRBV27|NA|TRBJ1-1|NA
CASSLVKGGAEAFF
TGTGCCAGCAGTTTGGTCAAAGGAGGCGCGGAAGCTTTCTTT
>TRBV7-2|NA|TRBJ2-7|NA
CASRMGHRAGVGQYF
TGTGCCAGCAGGATGGGGCACAGGGCAGGGGTAGGGCAGTACTTC
>TRBV2|NA|TRBJ2-7|NA
CASTGGGLYEQYF
TGTGCCAGCACTGGCGGAGGCCTCTACGAGCAGTACTTC
>TRBV27|NA|TRBJ1-1|NA
CASSLSRGNTEAFF
TGTGCCAGCAGTTTATCCAGGGGTAACACTGAAGCTTTCTTT
>TRBV5-1|NA|TRBJ1-1|NA
CASNQGVPNTEAFF
TGCGCCAGCAACCAAGGGGTCCCGAACACTGAAGCTTTCTTT
>TRBV11-3|NA|TRBJ1-3|NA
CASSSPERNTIYF
TGTGCCAGCAGCTCGCCAGAACGAAACACCATATATTTT
>TRBV5-5|NA|TRBJ2-7|NA
CASIGRSSYEQYF
TGTGCCAGCATAGGAAGGAGCTCCTACGAGCAGTACTTC
>TRBV29-1|NA|TRBJ1-2|NA
CSVAAGAGGYTF
TGCAGCGTAGCCGCAGGGGCCGGCGGCTACACCTTC
>TRBV6-1|NA|TRBJ1-5|NA
CASSEARHSNQPQHF
TGTGCCAGCAGTGAGGCGAGACATAGCAATCAGCCCCAGCATTTT
>TRBV5-1|NA|TRBJ2-5|TRBD2
CASSMVAGGRVAETQYF
TGCGCCAGCAGTATGGTAGCGGGAGGCCGGGTTGCAGAGACCCAGTACTTC
>TRBV7-8|NA|TRBJ2-4|NA
CASSQDRKNIQYF
TGTGCCAGCAGCCAGGACAGAAAAAACATTCAGTACTTC
>TRBV6-5|NA|TRBJ2-7|TRBD2
CASSGLAGTYEQYF
TGTGCCAGCTCAGGACTAGCGGGAACCTACGAGCAGTACTTC
>TRBV29-1|few|TRBJ1-1|NA
CSVERGPNTEAFF
TGCAGCGTTGAGCGGGGACCGAACACTGAAGCTTTCTTT
>TRBV5-4|NA|TRBJ2-1|NA
CASSLAKGLATEQFF
TGTGCCAGCAGCTTGGCCAAGGGACTCGCGACCGAGCAGTTCTTC
>TRBV5-1|NA|TRBJ2-7|NA
CASSLLGHKPYEQYF
TGCGCCAGCAGCTTGTTGGGACACAAGCCTTACGAGCAGTACTTC
>TRBV11-2|many|TRBJ2-1|TRBD2
CASSPGTSGRLSYNEQFF
TGTGCCAGCAGCCCCGGGACTAGCGGGAGACTCTCCTACAATGAGCAGTTCTTC
>TRBV28|once|TRBJ1-5|NA
CASSPNGDGQPQHF
TGTGCCAGCAGCCCGAACGGGGATGGGCAGCCCCAGCATTTT
>TRBV5-4|NA|TRBJ1-4|NA
CASSLAPSTNEKLFF
TGTGCCAGCAGCTTGGCCCCCTCGACTAATGAAAAACTGTTTTTT
>TRBV7-6|NA|TRBJ1-1|NA
CASSLSSRAGNTEAFF
TGTGCCAGCAGCTTATCATCGCGGGCAGGGAACACTGAAGCTTTCTTT
>TRBV5-1|NA|TRBJ2-1|TRBD1
CASSLGQGMVSEQFF
TGCGCCAGCAGCTTGGGACAGGGGATGGTGAGTGAGCAGTTCTTC
>TRBV2|NA|TRBJ1-1|TRBD1
CASSAIPGGAGTTEAFF
TGTGCCAGCAGCGCCATCCCAGGGGGCGCGGGGACCACTGAAGCTTTCTTT
>TRBV6-6|NA|TRBJ1-3|NA
CASSQQGSGNTIYF
TGTGCCAGCAGTCAACAGGGCTCCGGAAACACCATATATTTT
>TRBV6-5|NA|TRBJ1-1|NA
CASSYSSPMNTEAFF
TGTGCCAGCAGTTACTCGAGTCCGATGAACACTGAAGCTTTCTTT
>TRBV6-6|NA|TRBJ2-1|TRBD2
CASSYSSASGSDEQFF
TGTGCCAGCAGTTACTCGAGTGCTAGCGGGAGTGATGAGCAGTTCTTC
>TRBV19|NA|TRBJ1-2|TRBD1
CASTRTGGAANYGYTF
TGTGCCAGTACCAGGACAGGGGGCGCAGCTAACTATGGCTACACCTTC
>TRBV10-3|NA|TRBJ1-1|NA
CAISGGQNTEAFF
TGTGCCATCAGTGGGGGCCAGAACACTGAAGCTTTCTTT
>TRBV2|NA|TRBJ2-1|NA
CASSGTLNEQFF
TGTGCCAGCAGTGGGACACTCAATGAGCAGTTCTTC